This T cell receptor (beta chain) is drawn from a study of blood T cells in healthy people across ages. The CDR3 has 12 amino acids. Per germline, CDR1 SGHTA and CDR2 FQGNSA. V shed 8 bases and J shed 4 bases, with 8 bases lying between them. Together with a sample-barcoded 5' primer, a J-beta primer mix was included in a second PCR lasting about 7 to 11 cycles. Each cDNA molecule carried a tag from a template-switch adaptor that contained 12 random nucleotides. TCRdb re-called the 5' RACE reads with MiXCR, one entry per CDR3 protein. The profile shows 700,000 to 950,000 distinct CDR3 sequences, 58% of them singletons. Individuals who donated were healthy Caucasians from Russia aged roughly 6 to 90. Each individual donor underwent a draw of about 9.9 milliliters of peripheral blood.

This TCR was sampled from a man aged 30 to 39 in good health. This chain joins TRBV7-2 and TRBJ2-2; the D is unclear. Material: blood. CDR3 sequence: CASYRVTGELFF. In DNA form, the CDR3 reads TGTGCCAGCTATAGGGTCACCGGGGAGCTGTTTTTT.